Following are 27 T cell receptor beta chains from one sample sequenced in a study of PD-1 blockade in classical Hodgkin lymphoma. Every patient was affected by relapse after autologous stem cell transplantation, while exposure to brentuximab vedotin was not uniform. The assay was immunoSEQ multiplex PCR, and TCRdb's table has in-frame clones only and misses some. The top ten clones hold under 30% of a sample with around 14,000 clones, around 83% of them seen once. Sequencing was performed on peripheral blood mononuclear cells (PBMCs), taken before the second cycle of nivolumab. Receptors were obtained from a human donor with classical Hodgkin lymphoma.

This chain joins TRBV4-1 and TRBJ2-3; D perhaps matches TRBD1 (6 bases). Germline-derived CDR1 and CDR2 are MGHRA and YSYEKL. Trimming pared 4 bases from V and 5 bases from J, leaving 16 bases between. The CDR3 has 15 residues. This CDR3 reads CASSPEGFRGDTQYF. The CDR3 coding sequence is TGCGCCAGCAGCCCCGAGGGCTTCAGGGGAGATACGCAGTATTTT.

This clone was counted a few times. The rearrangement uses TRBV7-2 and TRBJ2-5; D ambiguous. Germline values: CDR1 SGHTA, CDR2 FQGNSA. V was clipped by 5 bases and J by 3 bases, with 16 bases between them. The CDR3 extends over 15 amino acids. CDR3 sequence reads: CASSIGSLWEETQYF. The CDR3 bases are TGTGCCAGCAGCATCGGGTCGTTGTGGGAAGAGACCCAGTACTTC.

This sequence joins TRBV6-5 and TRBJ2-1; 8 bases fit TRBD1. This CDR3 has 14 residues. Germline loops: CDR1 MNHEY, CDR2 SVGAGI. Germline trimming cut 6 bases from V and 4 bases from J; bases unmatched to any gene: 5. The CDR3: CASSQQGGYNEQFF. The CDR3 bases are TGTGCCAGCAGCCAACAGGGGGGTTACAATGAGCAGTTCTTC.

This chain links TRBV5-4 with TRBJ2-3, with 12 bases lining up with TRBD2. The CDR3 loop spans 15 amino acids. Trimming at V came to 3 bases and at J to 5 bases, leaving 4 bases not matched to a gene. CDR1 is SGHNT and CDR2 is YYREEE in the germline V gene (reference sequence). CDR3 nucleotides: TGTGCCAGCAGCTCTAGCGGGGGGGCCAGAGATACGCAGTATTTT. Protein sequence: CASSSSGGARDTQYF.

The chain has TRBV6-5 and TRBJ1-1; D unclear. The CDR3 runs 12 residues. V was clipped by 0 bases and J by 6 bases, with 5 bases between them. Germline CDR1 is MNHEY and CDR2 is SVGAGI. CDR3 nucleotide sequence: TGTGCCAGCAGTTACTCGGGCGCTGAAGCTTTCTTT. Its translation is CASSYSGAEAFF.

The rearrangement uses TRBV18 and TRBJ1-5; TRBD1 aligns across 7 bases. CDR1 is KGHSH and CDR2 is LQKENI in the germline V gene. The CDR3 is 14 amino acids. The V gene end was trimmed by 6 bases and the J gene end by 4 bases; junction bases not matched to a gene: 6. The DNA of the CDR3 is TGTGCCAGCTCTCAAGGGACAGTTAATCAGCCCCAGCATTTT. Amino acids: CASSQGTVNQPQHF.

This sequence joins TRBV5-4 and TRBJ1-2; TRBD1 aligns across 8 bases. The germline V gene encodes CDR1 SGHNT and CDR2 YYREEE (reference sequence). The V gene end was trimmed by 4 bases and the J gene end by 3 bases; junction bases not matched to a gene: 17. This CDR3 has 18 amino acids. The CDR3 spells CASSKRTGQVFEDYGYTF. DNA of the CDR3: TGTGCCAGCAGCAAGCGAACGGGACAGGTCTTTGAAGACTATGGCTACACCTTC.

This clone was recorded once. The chain couples TRBV5-4 to TRBJ2-7; D may correspond to TRBD1 or TRBD2 (5 bases each). V was pared by 1 base and J by 2 bases, with 10 bases between. Germline V gene sequence: CDR1 SGHNT, CDR2 YYREEE (reference sequence). This CDR3 spans 14 amino acids. CDR3 protein: CASSLIGDPYEQYF. In DNA form, the CDR3 reads TGTGCCAGCAGCTTGATAGGGGACCCCTACGAGCAGTACTTC. Variable domain in full (rest from reference TRBV5-4 and TRBJ2-7): ETGVTQSPTHLIKTRGQQVTLRCSSQSGHNTVSWYQQALGQGPQFIFQYYREEENGRGNFPPRFSGLQFPNYSSELNVNALELDDSALYLCASSLIGDPYEQYFGPGTRLTVT.

The sample holds one count of this clone. One end of the junction fails to match germline, which may point to a read error. CDR3 DNA: TGTGCCAGCAGCATAGCTACAGGGAGAGGTTCACCCCTCCACTTT. It translates to CASSIATGRGSPLHF. This chain joins TRBV7-2 and TRBJ1-6; weak D call: TRBD1 (6 bases). Per the germline V gene, CDR1 is SGHTA and CDR2 is FQGNSA. The CDR3 sequence is 15 residues long.

A single count supports this clone. The chain combines TRBV5-6 with TRBJ1-1, with unresolved D. V was shortened by 5 bases and J by 3 bases, with 11 bases between the two germline ends. This CDR3 is built from 13 residues. Germline V lookup: CDR1 SGHDT, CDR2 YYEEEE. The CDR3 coding sequence is TGTGCCAGCAGGATGGGGTTTTACACTGAAGCTTTCTTT. Translated, it gives CASRMGFYTEAFF.

The genes are TRBV19 and TRBJ2-3, with TRBD2 matching over 10 bases. The CDR3 consists of 18 residues. In germline, CDR1 is LNHDA, CDR2 SQIVND (reference sequence). J gave up 0 bases and V 5 bases, and 11 bases lay outside the gene matches. The CDR3 nucleotides read TGTGCCAGTAGTTGGCGGCTAGCGGGGGACACTAGCACAGATACGCAGTATTTT. It codes for CASSWRLAGDTSTDTQYF.

The V gene is TRBV20-1, the J gene TRBJ1-1, with D tentatively TRBD1 (5 bases). Germline CDR1 is DFQATT and CDR2 is SNEGSKA (reference sequence). The CDR3 contains 11 residues. The CDR3 DNA reads TGCAGCGGGACCGAGAACACTGAAGCTTTCTTT. Translation gives CSGTENTEAFF.

The V gene is TRBV19, the J gene TRBJ1-1, with a weak D call TRBD1 (5 bases). The V and J ends lost 6 bases and 3 bases respectively, with 14 bases between them. The CDR3 runs 14 residues. The germline V gene encodes CDR1 LNHDA and CDR2 SQIVND (reference sequence). CDR3 loop: CASSPAGPYTEAFF. Here the CDR3 DNA reads TGTGCCAGTAGCCCCGCGGGGCCCTACACTGAAGCTTTCTTT. The whole variable domain, remainder taken from reference TRBV19 and TRBJ1-1, is DGGITQSPKYLFRKEGQNVTLSCEQNLNHDAMYWYRQDPGQGLRLIYYSQIVNDFQKGDIAEGYSVSREKKESFPLTVTSAQKNPTAFYLCASSPAGPYTEAFFGQGTRLTVV.

The rearrangement uses TRBV15 and TRBJ2-1; 9 bases align to TRBD2. The V and J ends lost 5 bases and 8 bases, in that order; junction bases with no gene match: 10. Germline V gives CDR1 LNHNV, CDR2 YYDKDF (reference sequence). The CDR3 covers 15 residues. CDR3 DNA: TGTGCCACCAGCTACGGGGCGGGGGGGCCCCATGAGCAGTTCTTC. This gives the protein CATSYGAGGPHEQFF.

The chain combines TRBV10-3 with TRBJ2-5, with 8 bases that match TRBD2. The CDR3 length is 18 residues. V lost 0 bases, J lost 4 bases, and 13 bases stayed unmatched. Germline loops: CDR1 ENHRY, CDR2 SYGVKD. The CDR3 loop reads CAISESKRGPDRRETQYF. The DNA of the CDR3 is TGTGCCATCAGTGAGTCGAAGCGGGGGCCGGACCGGCGAGAGACCCAGTACTTC.

This clone is labeled medium-sized. V is TRBV19 and J is TRBJ1-2; tentative D call: TRBD1 (5 bases). Trimming shortened V by 7 bases and J by 4 bases, and 19 bases separated the two germline ends. In germline, CDR1 is LNHDA, CDR2 SQIVND (reference sequence). This CDR3 comprises 15 residues. Here the CDR3 reads CASTISGTATYGYTF. CDR3 bases: TGTGCCAGTACCATCTCCGGGACGGCTACCTATGGCTACACCTTC.

This chain uses TRBV7-2 with TRBJ1-6; D gene uncertain. The V gene's germline CDR1 is SGHTA and CDR2 FQGNSA. CDR3 length: 14 residues. V gave up 5 bases and J gave up 5 bases, with 10 bases separating them. CDR3 nucleotides: TGTGCCAGCAGCACCGGACCCAATAATTCACCCCTCCACTTT. Translation: CASSTGPNNSPLHF.

The chain is built from TRBV2 and TRBJ2-7, with TRBD1 matching 10 bases. Germline V lookup: CDR1 SNHLY, CDR2 FYNNEI. J lost 6 bases, V lost 7 bases, and 6 bases had no gene match. The CDR3 totals 13 residues. DNA of the CDR3: TGTGCCAGCACAGGACAGGGGGAGGGCGAGCAGTACTTC. It encodes CASTGQGEGEQYF.

V and J are TRBV7-9 and TRBJ1-4; D perhaps matches TRBD1 (6 bases). The CDR3 is 14 residues long. From germline, CDR1 is SEHNR and CDR2 FQNEAQ (reference sequence). V was clipped by 8 bases and J by 10 bases, with 20 bases between them. CDR3 DNA: TGTGCCAGCGTACAGGGCCTCCTGTTACTAAAACTGTTTTTT. Its protein is CASVQGLLLLKLFF.

This clone was recorded a few times. A far larger clone is off by one base, so a read error is likely. The sample has other DNA sequences that encode this CDR3 too. The chain links TRBV4-2 to TRBJ1-1; possibly TRBD1 for D (6 bases). Germline CDR1 is LGHNA and CDR2 is YNFKEQ. Trimming pared 5 bases from V and 1 base from J, leaving 11 bases between. The CDR3 runs 14 residues. This CDR3 is CASSTRTENTEAFF. The CDR3 DNA sequence: TGTGCCAGCAGCACTCGGACAGAGAACACTGAAGCTTTCTTT.

The chain uses TRBV5-4 and TRBJ1-2; tentative D call: TRBD1 (5 bases). Per the germline V gene, CDR1 is SGHNT and CDR2 is YYREEE (reference sequence). Trimming pared 2 bases from V and 5 bases from J, leaving 10 bases between. CDR3 length equals 13 residues. CDR3 sequence: CASSFMGGYGYTF. DNA of the CDR3: TGTGCCAGCAGCTTTATGGGGGGTTATGGCTACACCTTC.

V is TRBV7-2 and J is TRBJ2-7; 9 bases fit TRBD2. Germline CDR1 is SGHTA and CDR2 is FQGNSA. The CDR3 consists of 15 residues. V shed 1 base, J shed 2 bases, and the junction held 3 bases outside the gene matches. In DNA, the CDR3 is TGTGCCAGCAGCTTAGTGGCGGGGGGGCCCTACGAGCAGTACTTC. Translation gives CASSLVAGGPYEQYF.

This sequence joins TRBV10-1 and TRBJ2-5, with a tentative D call TRBD2 (6 bases). Germline CDR1 and CDR2: WNHNN and SYGVQD (reference sequence). Trimming cost V 6 bases and J 7 bases, with 21 bases left between them. The CDR3 runs to 15 residues. CDR3 sequence (DNA): TGCGCCAGCAGCCCGAACCCTCTCGCGGAGGGGACCCAGTACTTC. Protein product: CASSPNPLAEGTQYF.

J is TRBJ2-1 and V is TRBV6-1; D possibly matches TRBD1 or TRBD2 (6 bases each). V lost 8 bases and J 12 bases, leaving 17 bases between the germline ends. This CDR3 contains 12 residues. The germline gives CDR1 MNHNS, CDR2 SASEGT. The CDR3 region has the DNA TGTGCCAGCCTCGAAGTTGGGGGGCGGCAGTTCTTC. Amino acid sequence: CASLEVGGRQFF.

This clone showed up just a few times. The V and J genes are TRBV5-6 and TRBJ1-5, with TRBD1 identical over 7 bases. Germline V CDR1 and CDR2: SGHDT, YYEEEE. Germline trimming cut 1 base from V and 3 bases from J; bases unmatched to any gene: 10. The CDR3 contains 17 residues. The CDR3 nucleotides read TGTGCCAGCAGCTTGTTTGGGACAGCTAATTTCAATCAGCCCCAGCATTTT. The encoded protein is CASSLFGTANFNQPQHF.

The V call is TRBV6-5, the J call TRBJ1-5; D is unclear. This CDR3 region has 14 residues. Trimming took off 6 bases at V and 4 bases at J, with 13 bases between the two ends. From germline, CDR1 is MNHEY and CDR2 SVGAGI. In DNA form, the CDR3 reads TGTGCCAGCAGCCCCGGTGGAGGGAATCAGCCCCAGCATTTT. Protein product: CASSPGGGNQPQHF.

Concerning this clone itself: A read error may account for a junction end that differs from germline. This chain connects TRBV4-3 to TRBJ2-1, with TRBD1 identical over 8 bases. Germline values: CDR1 LGHNA, CDR2 YSLEER. There are 17 residues in the CDR3. The CDR3 loop is CGSSHYIQGASYNEQFF. The CDR3 DNA follows: TGCGGCAGCAGCCATTACATTCAGGGGGCCTCCTACAATGAGCAGTTCTTC.